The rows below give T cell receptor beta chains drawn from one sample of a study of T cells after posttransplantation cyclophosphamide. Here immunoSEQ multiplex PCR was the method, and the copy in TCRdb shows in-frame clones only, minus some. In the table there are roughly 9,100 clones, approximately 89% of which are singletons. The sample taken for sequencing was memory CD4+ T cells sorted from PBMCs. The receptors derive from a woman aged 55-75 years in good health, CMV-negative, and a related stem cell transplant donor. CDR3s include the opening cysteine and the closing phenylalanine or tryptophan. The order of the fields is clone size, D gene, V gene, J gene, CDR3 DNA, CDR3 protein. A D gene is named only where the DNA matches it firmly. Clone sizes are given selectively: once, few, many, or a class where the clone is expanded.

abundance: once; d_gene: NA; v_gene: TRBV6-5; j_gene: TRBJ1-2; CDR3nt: TGTGCCAGCAGTACGGGAGTCTATGGCTACACCTTC; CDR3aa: CASSTGVYGYTF
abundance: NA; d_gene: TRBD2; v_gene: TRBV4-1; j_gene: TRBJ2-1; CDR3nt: TGCGCCAGCAGCCAAGCCCTAGCGGGAGGGTACAATGAGCAGTTCTTC; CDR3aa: CASSQALAGGYNEQFF
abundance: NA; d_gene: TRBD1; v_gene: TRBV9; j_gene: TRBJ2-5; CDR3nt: TGTGCCAGCAGCCGGACAGGGCTACAAGAGACCCAGTACTTC; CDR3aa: CASSRTGLQETQYF
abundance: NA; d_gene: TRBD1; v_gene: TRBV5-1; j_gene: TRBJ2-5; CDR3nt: TGCGCCAGCAGCTTAGGGACAGCCCCGGCGGAGACCCAGTACTTC; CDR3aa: CASSLGTAPAETQYF
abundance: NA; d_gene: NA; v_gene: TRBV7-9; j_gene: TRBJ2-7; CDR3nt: TGTGCCAGCAGCTTACCTAACTCCTACGAGCAGTACTTC; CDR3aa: CASSLPNSYEQYF
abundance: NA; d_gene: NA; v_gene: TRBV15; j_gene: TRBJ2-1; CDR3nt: TGTGCCACCAGCAGAGATCTGAGCAATGAGCAGTTCTTC; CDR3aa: CATSRDLSNEQFF
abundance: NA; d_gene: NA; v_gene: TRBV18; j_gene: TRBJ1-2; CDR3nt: TGTGCCAGCTCACCAGGGGAGTACTATGGCTACACCTTC; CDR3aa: CASSPGEYYGYTF
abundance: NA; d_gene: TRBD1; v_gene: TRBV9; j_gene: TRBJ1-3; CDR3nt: TGTGCCAGCAGCGCGATGGGACAGTTCTCTGGAAACACCATATATTTT; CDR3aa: CASSAMGQFSGNTIYF
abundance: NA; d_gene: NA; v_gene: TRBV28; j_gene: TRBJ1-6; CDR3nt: TGTGCCAGCAGAAGAGGGGGTGTAAGATCCCCCCTCCACTTT; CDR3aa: CASRRGGVRSPLHF
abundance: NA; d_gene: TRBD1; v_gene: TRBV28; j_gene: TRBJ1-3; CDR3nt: TGTGCCAGCAGTCGTTACAGGGGGCAGGGCGGAAACACCATATATTTT; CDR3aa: CASSRYRGQGGNTIYF
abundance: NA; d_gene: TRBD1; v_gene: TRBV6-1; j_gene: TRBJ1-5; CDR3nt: TGTGCCAGCACGGCGGGACAGGGAGGGTTGCAGCCCCAGCATTTT; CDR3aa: CASTAGQGGLQPQHF
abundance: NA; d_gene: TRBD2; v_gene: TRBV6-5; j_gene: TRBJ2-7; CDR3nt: TGTGCCAGCAGTTACTCGCTAGCGGGGAATACCTACGAGCAGTACTTC; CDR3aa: CASSYSLAGNTYEQYF
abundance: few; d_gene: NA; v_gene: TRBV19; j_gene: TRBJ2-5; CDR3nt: TGTGCCAGTAGTCCGCAGACAGTCGAAGAGACCCAGTACTTC; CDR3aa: CASSPQTVEETQYF
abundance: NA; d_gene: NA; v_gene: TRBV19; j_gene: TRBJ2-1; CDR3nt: TGTGCCAGTAGGACACAGGGCCTCCCCTACAATGAGCAGTTCTTC; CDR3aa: CASRTQGLPYNEQFF
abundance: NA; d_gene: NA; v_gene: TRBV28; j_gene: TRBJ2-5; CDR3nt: TGTGCCAGCTGGGGTGGCAGGGGAGAGACCCAGTACTTC; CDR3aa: CASWGGRGETQYF